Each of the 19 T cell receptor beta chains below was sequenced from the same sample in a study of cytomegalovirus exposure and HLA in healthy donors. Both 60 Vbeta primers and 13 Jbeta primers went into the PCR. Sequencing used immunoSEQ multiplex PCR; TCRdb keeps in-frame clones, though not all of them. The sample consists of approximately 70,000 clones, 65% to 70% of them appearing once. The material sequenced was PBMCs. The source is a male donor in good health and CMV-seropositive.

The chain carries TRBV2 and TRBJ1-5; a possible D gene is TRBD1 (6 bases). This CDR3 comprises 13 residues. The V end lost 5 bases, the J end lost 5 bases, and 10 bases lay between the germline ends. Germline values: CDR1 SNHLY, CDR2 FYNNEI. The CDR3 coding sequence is TGTGCCAGCAGTAGGACAGAAGATCAGCCCCAGCATTTT. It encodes CASSRTEDQPQHF.

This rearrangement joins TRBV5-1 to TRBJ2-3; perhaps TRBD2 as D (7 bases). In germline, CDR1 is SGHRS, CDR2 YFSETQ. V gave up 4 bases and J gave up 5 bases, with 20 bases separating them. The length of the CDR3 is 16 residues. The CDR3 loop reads CASSLTVRGGGDTQYF. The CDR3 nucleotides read TGCGCCAGCAGCCTCACTGTTAGAGGGGGGGGAGATACGCAGTATTTT.

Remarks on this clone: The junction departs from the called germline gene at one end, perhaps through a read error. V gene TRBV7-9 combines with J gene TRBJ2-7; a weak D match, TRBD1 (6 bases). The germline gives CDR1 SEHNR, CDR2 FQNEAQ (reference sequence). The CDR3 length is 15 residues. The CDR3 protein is CSSSIQTGAGIEQYF. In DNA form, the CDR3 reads TGTTCCAGCAGTATCCAGACAGGAGCTGGCATCGAGCAGTACTTC.

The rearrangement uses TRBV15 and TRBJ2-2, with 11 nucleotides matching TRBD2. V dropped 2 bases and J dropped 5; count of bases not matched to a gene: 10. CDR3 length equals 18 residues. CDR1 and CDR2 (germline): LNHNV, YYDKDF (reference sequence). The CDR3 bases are TGTGCCACCAGCAGACCGCCCCGGGGACTAGCGGTAACCGGGGAGCTGTTTTTT. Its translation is CATSRPPRGLAVTGELFF.

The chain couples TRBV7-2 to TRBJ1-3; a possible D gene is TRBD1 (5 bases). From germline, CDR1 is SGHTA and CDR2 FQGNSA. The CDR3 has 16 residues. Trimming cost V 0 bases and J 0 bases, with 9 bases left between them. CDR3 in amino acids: CASSLARGSSGNTIYF. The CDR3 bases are TGTGCCAGCAGCTTAGCGCGGGGGAGCTCTGGAAACACCATATATTTT.

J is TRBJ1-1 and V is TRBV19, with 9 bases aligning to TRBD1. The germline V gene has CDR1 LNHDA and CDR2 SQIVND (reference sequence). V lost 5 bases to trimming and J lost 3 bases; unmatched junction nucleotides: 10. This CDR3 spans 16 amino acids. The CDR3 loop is CASSLGQGRKYTEAFF. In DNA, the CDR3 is TGTGCCAGTAGTCTAGGACAGGGGAGGAAGTACACTGAAGCTTTCTTT.

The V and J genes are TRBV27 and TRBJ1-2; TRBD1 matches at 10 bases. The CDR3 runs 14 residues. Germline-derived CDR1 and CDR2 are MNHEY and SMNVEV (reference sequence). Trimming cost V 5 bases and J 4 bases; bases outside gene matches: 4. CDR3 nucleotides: TGTGCCAGCAGTACGACAGGGGGCGGCTATGGCTACACCTTC. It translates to CASSTTGGGYGYTF.

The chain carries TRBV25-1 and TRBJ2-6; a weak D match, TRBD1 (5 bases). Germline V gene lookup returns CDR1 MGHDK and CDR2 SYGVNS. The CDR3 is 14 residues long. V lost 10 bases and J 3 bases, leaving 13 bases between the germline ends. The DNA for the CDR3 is TGTGCCACCCGACAGACCGGTGGGGCCAACGTCCTGACTTTC. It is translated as CATRQTGGANVLTF.

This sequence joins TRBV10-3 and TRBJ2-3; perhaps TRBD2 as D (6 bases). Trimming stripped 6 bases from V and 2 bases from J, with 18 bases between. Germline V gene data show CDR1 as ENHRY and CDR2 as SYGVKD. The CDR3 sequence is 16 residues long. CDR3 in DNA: TGTGCCATCAGAGTAGGGGAGGTAACCACCACAGATACGCAGTATTTT. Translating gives CAIRVGEVTTTDTQYF.

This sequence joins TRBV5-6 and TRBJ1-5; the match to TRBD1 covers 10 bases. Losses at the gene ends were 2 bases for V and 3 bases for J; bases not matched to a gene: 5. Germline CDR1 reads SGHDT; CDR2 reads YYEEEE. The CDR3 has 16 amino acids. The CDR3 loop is CASSFWTGGFNQPQHF. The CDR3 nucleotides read TGTGCCAGCAGCTTTTGGACAGGGGGTTTCAATCAGCCCCAGCATTTT.

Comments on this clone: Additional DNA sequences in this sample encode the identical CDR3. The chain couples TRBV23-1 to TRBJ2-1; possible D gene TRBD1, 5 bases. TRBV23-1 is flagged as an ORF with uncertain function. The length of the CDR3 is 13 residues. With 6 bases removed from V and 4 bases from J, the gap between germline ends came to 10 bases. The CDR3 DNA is TGCGCCAGCAGCCAACAGGATTACAATGAGCAGTTCTTC. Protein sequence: CASSQQDYNEQFF.

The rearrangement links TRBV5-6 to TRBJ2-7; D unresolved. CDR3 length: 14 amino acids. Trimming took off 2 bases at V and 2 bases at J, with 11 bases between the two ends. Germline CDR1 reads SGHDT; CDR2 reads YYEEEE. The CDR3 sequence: CASSFWAQPYEQYF. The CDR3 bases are TGTGCCAGCAGCTTTTGGGCACAACCCTACGAGCAGTACTTC.

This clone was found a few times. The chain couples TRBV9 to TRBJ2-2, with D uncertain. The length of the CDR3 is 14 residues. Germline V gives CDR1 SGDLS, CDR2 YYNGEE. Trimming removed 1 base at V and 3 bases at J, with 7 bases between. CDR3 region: CASSVISDTGELFF. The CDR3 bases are TGTGCCAGCAGCGTAATTAGTGACACCGGGGAGCTGTTTTTT.

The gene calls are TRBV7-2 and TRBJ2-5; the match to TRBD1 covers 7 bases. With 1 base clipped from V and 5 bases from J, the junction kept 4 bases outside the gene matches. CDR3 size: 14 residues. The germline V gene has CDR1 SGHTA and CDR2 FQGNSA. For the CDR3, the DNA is TGTGCCAGCAGCTTAGGACAGGGTACCGAGACCCAGTACTTC. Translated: CASSLGQGTETQYF.

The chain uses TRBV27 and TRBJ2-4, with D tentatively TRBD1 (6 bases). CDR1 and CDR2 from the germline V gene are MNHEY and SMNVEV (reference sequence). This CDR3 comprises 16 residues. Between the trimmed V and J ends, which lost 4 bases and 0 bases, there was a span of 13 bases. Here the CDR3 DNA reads TGTGCCAGCAGTTCCCACAGGGCTCTAGCCAAAAACATTCAGTACTTC. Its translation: CASSSHRALAKNIQYF.

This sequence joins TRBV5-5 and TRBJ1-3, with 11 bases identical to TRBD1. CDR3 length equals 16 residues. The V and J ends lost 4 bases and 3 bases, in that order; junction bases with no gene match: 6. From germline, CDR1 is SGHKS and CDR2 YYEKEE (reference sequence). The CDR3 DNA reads TGTGCCAGCAGCGCGACGGACAGGGGGCTTGGAAACACCATATATTTT. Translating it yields CASSATDRGLGNTIYF.

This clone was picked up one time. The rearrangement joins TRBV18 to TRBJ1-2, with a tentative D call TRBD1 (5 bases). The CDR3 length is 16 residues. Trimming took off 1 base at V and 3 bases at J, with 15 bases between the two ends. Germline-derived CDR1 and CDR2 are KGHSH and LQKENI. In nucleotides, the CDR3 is TGTGCCAGCTCACCACTCGATAGGGCGGGGGACTATGGCTACACCTTC. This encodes CASSPLDRAGDYGYTF.

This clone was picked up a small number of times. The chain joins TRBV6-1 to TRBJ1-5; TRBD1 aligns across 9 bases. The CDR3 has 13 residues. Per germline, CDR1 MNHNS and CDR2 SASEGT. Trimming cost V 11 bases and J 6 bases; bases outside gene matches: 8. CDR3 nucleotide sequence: TGTGCCGGAGACAGGGGGTCTGGTCAGCCCCAGCATTTT. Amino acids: CAGDRGSGQPQHF.

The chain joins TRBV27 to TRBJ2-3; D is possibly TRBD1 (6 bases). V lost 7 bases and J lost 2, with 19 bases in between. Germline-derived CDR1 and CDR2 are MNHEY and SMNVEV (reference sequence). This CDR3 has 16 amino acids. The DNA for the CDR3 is TGTGCCAGCAATCCCCCGGGACACACCTCCACAGATACGCAGTATTTT. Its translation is CASNPPGHTSTDTQYF.